This T cell receptor beta chain was identified in a study of cytomegalovirus exposure and HLA in healthy donors. Study results and limitations: According to the study, 150 to 200 TCR beta chains were cytomegalovirus-associated.

With 60 Vbeta and 13 Jbeta primers, the PCR was carried out. Here immunoSEQ multiplex PCR was the method, and the copy in TCRdb shows in-frame clones only, minus some. The sample includes around 140,000 clones, around 80% of them seen just once. Concerning this clone: Its target is unknown.

The receptor was derived from a woman aged 18-29 years in good health and CMV-seronegative. The material sequenced was PBMCs.

The CDR3 DNA is TGTGCCAGCAGCTTAGGCCTGGGGGGCTACGAGCAGTACTTC. Protein product: CASSLGLGGYEQYF. The chain recombines TRBV7-9 with TRBJ2-7; maybe TRBD2 (6 bases). Trimming removed 1 base at V and 3 bases at J, with 10 bases between. CDR3 size: 14 residues. CDR1 and CDR2 (germline): SEHNR, FQNEAQ (reference sequence).